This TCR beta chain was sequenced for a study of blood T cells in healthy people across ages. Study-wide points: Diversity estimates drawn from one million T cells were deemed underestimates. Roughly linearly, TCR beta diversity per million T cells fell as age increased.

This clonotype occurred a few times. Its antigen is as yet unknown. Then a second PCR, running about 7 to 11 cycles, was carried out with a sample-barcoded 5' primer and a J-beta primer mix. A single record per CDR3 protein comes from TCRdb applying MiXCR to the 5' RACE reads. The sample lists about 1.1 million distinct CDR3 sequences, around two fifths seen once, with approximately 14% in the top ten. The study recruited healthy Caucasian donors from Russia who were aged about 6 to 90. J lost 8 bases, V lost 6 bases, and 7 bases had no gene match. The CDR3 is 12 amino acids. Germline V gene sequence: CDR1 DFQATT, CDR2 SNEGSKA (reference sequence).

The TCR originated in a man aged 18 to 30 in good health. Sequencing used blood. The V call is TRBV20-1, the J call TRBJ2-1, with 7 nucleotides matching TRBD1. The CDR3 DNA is TGCAGTGCGCCGACAGGGATCCATGAGCAGTTCTTC. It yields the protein CSAPTGIHEQFF.